The clone carrying this T cell receptor (beta chain) has just one count. The CDR3 consists of 15 residues. J lost 5 bases, V lost 5 bases, and 7 bases had no gene match. From germline, CDR1 is MRHNA and CDR2 SNTAGT. Measured with immunoSEQ multiplex PCR; TCRdb has only the in-frame clones, and not every one. The table has under 15,000 clones, roughly 84% seen once; the top ten hold 3.5% to 5%. This sample is part of a study of blood T cell dynamics during melanoma immunotherapy. Across the study: First-line therapy was either pembrolizumab or nivolumab with ipilimumab for metastatic melanoma.

Time point in this sample: pre-treatment baseline. Blood was drawn before treatment and at week 3 after checkpoint blockade. Response was assessed by RECIST 1.1 at 12 weeks, except two rapid progressors. Patients had no prior systemic cancer treatment, immunosuppressants or other active cancers. The sample here was blood, taken from a patient treated with checkpoint blockade. The sequence derives from a human donor with melanoma. The chain couples TRBV6-4 to TRBJ2-3; 10 nucleotides align to TRBD2. The CDR3 sequence: CASSPIAGGGDTQYF. CDR3 DNA sequence: TGTGCCAGCAGTCCGATAGCGGGGGGTGGAGATACGCAGTATTTT.